A single sample is the source of the 22 T cell receptor beta chains below, sequenced in a study of T cells in Graves' hyperthyroidism and ophthalmopathy. Authors of the study amplified TCR beta CDR3 regions from RNA transcripts. TCR CDR3 underwent first-round RT-PCR with the HTBI primer set. TCRdb reanalysed the multiplex PCR reads using MiXCR and keeps one entry per CDR3 protein. The sample contains fewer than 400,000 distinct CDR3 sequences, approximately 15% of which appear only once. What was sequenced was blood. Receptor source: a young woman with Graves' hyperthyroidism that later progressed to Graves' ophthalmopathy.

CDR3 sequence (DNA): TGTGCCAGCATAGGTGGGAGAATAGATACGCAGTATTTT. Its translation: CASIGGRIDTQYF. This chain uses TRBV12-3 or TRBV12-4 with TRBJ2-3; TRBD2 might be the D (5 bases). The V end lost 7 bases, the J end lost 5 bases, and 13 bases lay between the germline ends. CDR3 size: 13 residues.

This clonotype was seen a handful of times. This chain links TRBV28 with TRBJ2-7, with 7 bases matching TRBD1. With V trimmed by 11 bases and J by 1 base, 11 bases remained unmatched. CDR3 length: 14 amino acids. Per germline, CDR1 MDHEN and CDR2 SYDVKM. CDR3 loop: CAVAPGQRSYEQYF. The CDR3 region has the DNA TGTGCCGTCGCACCGGGACAGCGTTCCTACGAGCAGTACTTC.

This clonotype has ten or more counts. CDR3 amino acids: CASSLGRGPNTGELFF. The CDR3 DNA is TGTGCCAGCAGCTTAGGCCGGGGTCCCAACACCGGGGAGCTGTTTTTT. The chain links TRBV13 to TRBJ2-2; perhaps TRBD2 as D (5 bases). The length of the CDR3 is 16 residues. Per germline, CDR1 PRHDT and CDR2 FYEKMQ (reference sequence). Trimming stripped 0 bases from V and 2 bases from J, with 10 bases between.

This clonotype was observed a few times. This chain joins TRBV28 and TRBJ1-6; 7 nucleotides line up with TRBD1. The length of the CDR3 is 15 residues. The J segment lost 5 bases and the V segment lost 2 bases, leaving 3 bases of the junction unmatched. Germline lookup yields CDR1 MDHEN and CDR2 SYDVKM. The CDR3 reads CASSLMGQNNSPLHF. The CDR3 coding sequence is TGTGCCAGCAGTTTAATGGGACAGAATAATTCACCCCTCCACTTT.

The table lists this clonotype with a few counts. Written as DNA, the CDR3 is TGTGCCAGCAGTTACTCGGACAGGGCAACCGAAAAACTGTTTTTT. The encoded protein is CASSYSDRATEKLFF. The V gene is TRBV6-5, the J gene TRBJ1-4, with 8 bases aligning to TRBD1. Losses at the gene ends were 0 bases for V and 8 bases for J; bases not matched to a gene: 5. There are 15 residues in the CDR3. In germline, CDR1 is MNHEY, CDR2 SVGAGI.

The sample holds many counts of this clonotype. The V and J genes are TRBV6-5 and TRBJ2-7, with D hard to call. The germline V gene encodes CDR1 MNHEY and CDR2 SVGAGI. This CDR3 has 13 residues. Trimming removed 0 bases from V and 3 bases from J, with 6 bases in between. CDR3 region: CASSYSTGYEQYF. The CDR3 DNA sequence: TGTGCCAGCAGTTACTCGACCGGCTACGAGCAGTACTTC.

The chain couples TRBV5-6 to TRBJ2-1; 9 bases agree with TRBD1. V gave up 4 bases and J gave up 9 bases; unmatched junction bases: 11. Germline values: CDR1 SGHDT, CDR2 YYEEEE. The CDR3 sequence is 15 residues long. CDR3 bases: TGTGCCAGCAGCGGACAGGGGAGAGTTGCGGCTGAGCAGTTCTTC. Translated, it gives CASSGQGRVAAEQFF.

The chain employs TRBV30 and TRBJ2-1; D tentatively reads TRBD1 or TRBD2 (5 bases each). Germline V lookup: CDR1 GTSNPN, CDR2 SVGIG (reference sequence). The CDR3 extends over 16 amino acids. V was cut by 3 bases and J by 1 base, with 16 bases left in between. CDR3 residues: CAWRKSGQPSYNEQFF. The DNA for the CDR3 is TGTGCCTGGAGAAAATCGGGGCAGCCTTCCTACAATGAGCAGTTCTTC.

The table lists this clonotype with a few counts. The chain is built from TRBV3-2 and TRBJ2-7; the table assigns TRBD2, which was not confirmed against the DNA. TRBV3-2 is noted as a pseudogene. CDR3 size: 17 residues. Here the CDR3 DNA reads TGTGCCAGCAGCCGGATACTAGCGGGGGGGAGCTCCTACGAGCAGTACTTC. It yields the protein CASSRILAGGSSYEQYF.

This clonotype has a count of ten or more. The chain links TRBV20-1 to TRBJ2-7; 9 nucleotides agree with TRBD1. Germline V gene data show CDR1 as DFQATT and CDR2 as SNEGSKA (reference sequence). The length of the CDR3 is 13 residues. V lost 7 bases to trimming and J lost 2 bases; unmatched junction nucleotides: 6. The CDR3 nucleotides are TGCAGTGTAGGACAGGGGCTTACCTACGAGCAGTACTTC. This translates into CSVGQGLTYEQYF.

A single count supports this clonotype. This sequence joins TRBV6-2 or TRBV6-3 and TRBJ2-4, with 9 bases matching TRBD1. CDR1 MNHEY and CDR2 SVGEGT come from the germline V gene. The CDR3 loop spans 15 amino acids. V trimming: 10 bases; J trimming: 3 bases; junction bases outside the gene matches: 10. The CDR3 region has the DNA TGTGCCACCGCCGGGACAGGGTTGAGCAAAAACATTCAGTACTTC. This sequence encodes CATAGTGLSKNIQYF.

This clonotype has at least ten counts. The chain employs TRBV5-1 and TRBJ2-7; TRBD1 aligns across 9 bases. Trimming cost V 4 bases and J 3 bases; bases outside gene matches: 5. This CDR3 is 14 amino acids long. Germline lookup yields CDR1 SGHRS and CDR2 YFSETQ. CDR3: CASSAGTGNYEQYF. DNA of the CDR3: TGCGCCAGCAGCGCCGGGACAGGGAACTACGAGCAGTACTTC.

V and J are TRBV5-6 and TRBJ1-1, with D possibly being TRBD1 (5 bases). The CDR3 runs 12 residues. V dropped 4 bases and J dropped 5 bases, with 9 bases sitting between them. The germline V gene encodes CDR1 SGHDT and CDR2 YYEEEE. The CDR3 is CASSKGRTEAFF. The CDR3 DNA reads TGTGCCAGCAGCAAGGGACGGACTGAAGCTTTCTTT. The full variable domain, completed using reference TRBV5-6 and TRBJ1-1, is DAGVTQSPTHLIKTRGQQVTLRCSPKSGHDTVSWYQQALGQGPQFIFQYYEEEERQRGNFPDRFSGHQFPNYSSELNVNALLLGDSALYLCASSKGRTEAFFGQGTRLTVV.

This clonotype was seen many times. The chain uses TRBV28 and TRBJ2-1, with TRBD1 matching over 7 bases. Germline CDR1 reads MDHEN; CDR2 reads SYDVKM. V was pared by 6 bases and J by 5 bases, with 7 bases of the junction left unmatched. The CDR3 contains 14 residues. Here the CDR3 reads CASRLDRPNNEQFF. The DNA of the CDR3 is TGTGCCAGCAGGCTGGACAGGCCAAACAATGAGCAGTTCTTC.

This clonotype has a count of ten or more. The chain carries TRBV7-2 and TRBJ1-5; D not certain. V lost 1 base to trimming and J lost 1 base, with 11 bases between them. CDR3 length equals 16 residues. The V gene's germline CDR1 is SGHTA and CDR2 FQGNSA. The DNA of the CDR3 is TGTGCCAGCAGCTTAGGGTTTAGAGGGAGCAATCAGCCCCAGCATTTT. Translated, it gives CASSLGFRGSNQPQHF.

This chain joins TRBV18 and TRBJ2-7, with 13 bases lining up with TRBD2. Trimming at V came to 8 bases and at J to 0 bases, leaving 7 bases not matched to a gene. CDR1 is KGHSH, CDR2 LQKENI, per germline. This CDR3 comprises 16 residues. In nucleotides, the CDR3 is TGTGCCAGCCCACTGGGACTAGCGGGATTCTCCTACGAGCAGTACTTC. It encodes CASPLGLAGFSYEQYF.

This clonotype was recorded at least ten times. The chain joins TRBV11-1 to TRBJ2-1, with 10 bases fitting TRBD2. The V segment lost 5 bases and the J segment 5 bases; nucleotides outside the gene matches: 6. CDR1 is SGHAT, CDR2 FQDESV, per germline (reference sequence). The CDR3 is 15 amino acids. The CDR3, as DNA: TGTGCCAGCAGCCTCCCGGGACTAGCGCACAATGAGCAGTTCTTC. This codes for CASSLPGLAHNEQFF.

The rearrangement uses TRBV19 and TRBJ2-3; 8 nucleotides match TRBD2. Trimming took 4 bases from V and 1 from J; bases not matched to a gene: 7. The V gene's germline CDR1 is LNHDA and CDR2 SQIVND (reference sequence). The CDR3 is 16 residues long. The CDR3 spells CASSTIAGMGTDTQYF. CDR3 sequence (DNA): TGTGCCAGTAGTACAATAGCGGGAATGGGCACAGATACGCAGTATTTT. The whole variable domain, filled in from reference TRBV19 and TRBJ2-3, reads DGGITQSPKYLFRKEGQNVTLSCEQNLNHDAMYWYRQDPGQGLRLIYYSQIVNDFQKGDIAEGYSVSREKKESFPLTVTSAQKNPTAFYLCASSTIAGMGTDTQYFGPGTRLTVL.

Only a few counts were recorded for this clonotype. The V and J genes are TRBV5-1 and TRBJ2-1; 8 bases map to TRBD2. Germline V gives CDR1 SGHRS, CDR2 YFSETQ. CDR3 length: 18 amino acids. After removal of 1 base from V and 6 bases from J, the junction contained 15 bases not matched to a gene. The CDR3 DNA follows: TGCGCCAGCAGCTTGTTCCCCCTGGCTAGCGGGCTGGGCAATGAGCAGTTCTTC. The encoded protein is CASSLFPLASGLGNEQFF.

This clonotype was detected many times. The chain couples TRBV5-1 to TRBJ2-1, with 7 bases fitting TRBD1. CDR3 length: 15 residues. Trimming took 4 bases from V and 9 from J; bases not matched to a gene: 13. Germline CDR1 is SGHRS and CDR2 is YFSETQ. CDR3 sequence (DNA): TGCGCCAGCAGCCCCAACCCTACAGGGGCGGGTGAGCAGTTCTTC. This encodes CASSPNPTGAGEQFF. The whole variable domain, filled in from reference TRBV5-1 and TRBJ2-1, reads KAGVTQTPRYLIKTRGQQVTLSCSPISGHRSVSWYQQTPGQGLQFLFEYFSETQRNKGNFPGRFSGRQFSNSRSEMNVSTLELGDSALYLCASSPNPTGAGEQFFGPGTRLTVL.

This clonotype showed up many times. This chain joins TRBV20-1 and TRBJ2-2; the match to TRBD2 covers 9 bases. V was clipped by 0 bases and J by 4 bases; unmatched bases: 6. The length of the CDR3 is 16 residues. CDR1 and CDR2 from the germline V gene are DFQATT and SNEGSKA (reference sequence). DNA of the CDR3: TGCAGTGCTAGAGATGGAATAGCGGGAGCCACCGGGGAGCTGTTTTTT. It translates to CSARDGIAGATGELFF.

This clonotype was seen once. The chain carries TRBV11-2 and TRBJ2-7; 15 nucleotides match TRBD2. Germline V gives CDR1 SGHAT, CDR2 FQNNGV. This CDR3 comprises 18 residues. The J segment lost 3 bases and the V segment lost 5 bases, leaving 11 bases of the junction unmatched. The CDR3 is CASSLGLAGGPSYYEQYF. CDR3 nucleotides: TGTGCCAGCAGCCTCGGACTAGCGGGAGGGCCTTCCTACTACGAGCAGTACTTC.